Listed below are T cell receptor beta chains from one sample, sequenced in a study of blood T cell repertoires in COVID-19. This table comes from immunoSEQ multiplex PCR, and its TCRdb copy is limited to in-frame clones, with some not included. The repertoire holds roughly 100,000 clones, 80% to 90% seen once, with 32% in the top ten. Sequenced material: peripheral blood. The receptors come from a woman of 80 years or more with acute or convalescent COVID-19. The conserved cysteine and the conserved F or W are not part of the CDR3 here. The order of the fields is CDR3 protein, V gene.

ASSPGTSEGYEQY | TRBV18
AISDRTNTGELF | TRBV10-3
ASSSGMSSGNTIY | TRBV28
AWSVWGGKAF | TRBV30
ATSDPRVTAEQY | TRBV24-1
AWSHREDTIY | TRBV30
ASSPGLADYEQY | TRBV5-1
ASSARDRGDQPQH | TRBV7-8
ASSLALFDYGYT | TRBV7-9
ASSTRRGTGIIQETQY | TRBV18
ASSTPGQGVGYT | TRBV19
ASSENRATNEKLF | TRBV10-2
ATSDSPTGDTEAF | TRBV24-1
ASINIQPTAAF | TRBV2
ASSLYGWRAGELF | TRBV27
ASSKGVIDRGSPENTEAF | TRBV21-1
ASSLGTGEDGYT | TRBV27
ASSIWGQNTEAF | TRBV19
ASSLGTSGGHQPQH | TRBV5-6
ASSFRGGTEAF | TRBV27
ASSEGQGTEAF | TRBV5-1
ASSRAGGPEAF | TRBV4-1
ASSSSGRAYNEQF | TRBV6-6
ASSLARGTYGYT | TRBV7-6
ASSTSGQGNSPLH | TRBV6-5
ASSRSTGYGYT | TRBV19
ASSFRGSYEQY | TRBV5-6
ASSGGTSGSTDTQY | TRBV5-1
ASSEYRMNTEAF | TRBV10-2
ASSLARGQGARDTQY | TRBV7-2
ASSLGTGWADTQY | TRBV5-1
ASSQDGQRGGQETQY | TRBV4-2
ASSPDRGRADTQY | TRBV5-6
AISLGQGTTDTQY | TRBV10-3
ASSVYGTDTQY | TRBV27
AISEQGGYEKLF | TRBV10-3
ASSHPENRGYEQY | TRBV21-1
ASSLEGDITYEQY | TRBV11-2
ASSYGLAGQNQPQH | TRBV7-2
ASRSYPGQGARDYGYT | TRBV5-1
ASSLSGNSHEQY | TRBV11-2
ASSSRETGANVLT | TRBV5-6
ASSLDGAQETQY | TRBV11-3
ASSQDSQFFSYEQY | TRBV4-2
ASSLSGGGLRGNTIY | TRBV7-9
ASSAGTGRPGNTIY | TRBV25-1
ASSKDRPSTDTQY | TRBV5-1
ASSIQGATNTEAF | TRBV19